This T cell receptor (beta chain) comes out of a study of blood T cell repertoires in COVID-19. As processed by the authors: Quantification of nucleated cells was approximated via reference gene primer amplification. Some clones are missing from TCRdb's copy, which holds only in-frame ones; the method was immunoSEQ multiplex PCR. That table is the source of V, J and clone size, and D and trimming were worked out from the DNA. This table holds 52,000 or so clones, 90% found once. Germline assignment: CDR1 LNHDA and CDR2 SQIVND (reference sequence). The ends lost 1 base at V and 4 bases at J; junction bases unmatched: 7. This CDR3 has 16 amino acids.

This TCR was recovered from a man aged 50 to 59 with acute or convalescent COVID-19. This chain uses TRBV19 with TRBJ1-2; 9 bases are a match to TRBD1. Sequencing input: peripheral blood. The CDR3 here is CASSIVGTGSIYGYTF. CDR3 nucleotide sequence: TGTGCCAGTAGTATAGTTGGGACAGGGTCGATCTATGGCTACACCTTC.